This section outlines one T cell receptor (beta chain) sequence together with its context. Its antigen is unknown. From each donor, a roughly 2.7 ml peripheral blood sample was drawn into PAXgene tubes and stored at -80 degrees C. Total RNA was isolated from whole blood with the PAXgene blood miRNA kit on an automated QIAcube, without T cell sorting. Peripheral blood from monozygotic twin pairs who were concordant or discordant for inflammatory bowel disease underwent deep TCRalpha and TCRbeta repertoire profiling using unique molecular barcoding. For every twin pair, smoking habits were documented, and each individual was categorised as a current, former or never smoker. CDR1 and CDR2 are drawn from the germline V gene: SGHNT, YENEEA. From its cysteine to its phenylalanine, the CDR3 spans 16 amino acids. No DNA is given. The data were taken from a study of monozygotic twins with inflammatory bowel disease (dated by TCRdb to 2018 to 2020). About the investigation overall: In total, approximately 28 monozygotic twin pairs made up the full study: 19 Danish pairs, all IBD-discordant, plus nine German pairs, of which four were IBD-concordant and five were IBD-discordant. Disease-associated traits were sought mainly through comparisons between IBD patients and their genetically identical healthy co-twins within discordant pairs. Each individual had, on average, about 151 000 unique TCRalpha sequences and 181 000 unique TCRbeta sequences available for analysis.

The library was generated by 5' RACE. For each TCR library, around 3,800 ng of total RNA was used. For each sample, cDNA synthesis was carried out in eight separate reactions using SMARTScribe reverse transcriptase. During cDNA synthesis, template switching introduced unique molecular identifiers that contained a 6-nucleotide sample barcode. Two nested PCRs of approximately 16 and 10 cycles amplified the TCRalpha and TCRbeta cDNA, and bead purification followed each PCR. Before amplification, the cDNA was treated with uracil DNA-glycosylase and purified using the QIAquick PCR purification kit. The second PCR was the step at which Illumina TruSeq-compatible adapters and sample-specific barcodes were added. TapeStation and Qubit were used to check library quality and concentration, and 4 to 6 ng of each library went into the pool. Sequencing of the pooled libraries was done on an Illumina HiSeq2500 single-index Rapid Run using custom sequencing primers and 2 x 100 bp reads. For the original study's pipeline: UMI-based consensus assembly with MiGEC version 1.2.6 was used to correct PCR and sequencing errors. V(D)J alignment, clonotype assembly and CDR3 extraction were performed with MiXCR version 2.1.1. To normalise gene usage, clonotype sharing and MAIT/NKT TCR abundance, the analysis used the top 1000, 10 000 and 20 000 clonotypes per sample. Diversity was computed as the inverse Simpson index with the vegan R package after downsampling to 27 000 UMIs. Paired Mann-Whitney U tests on discordant twin pairs were used, with Benjamini-Hochberg multiple-testing correction. TCRdb reprocessed the reads into one record per CDR3 protein sequence, lacking DNA. It is TCRdb's table, rather than the study itself, that gives the V and J calls and clone size. For this sample, the table gives about 200,000 distinct CDR3 sequences. The ten largest clones take up 6% to 9% of the sample.

What the work shows at the level of the full study, not this receptor alone: A decrease in TCRbeta repertoire diversity, as measured by inverse Simpson index, was observed in IBD patients compared with their healthy co-twins. Because patients received different immunosuppressive treatments, the repertoires may have picked up extra background noise and variability between individuals. No single strong signal or clonotype linked to IBD turned up in the results, so the idea that one exists was not supported. Different T cell subtypes could not be distinguished in the analysis. Concordant and discordant twins showed no difference in repertoire similarity, possibly because of limited statistical power. Compared with healthy twins, IBD patients had fewer clonotypes in common with other individuals, a difference most pronounced in patients showing signs of disease activity.

The receptor was derived from a human donor with ulcerative colitis or Crohn's disease, or a healthy co-twin of an affected twin (not recorded which). The material sequenced was blood. The chain uses TRBV11-3 and TRBJ2-3; TCRdb selects TRBD2, and the lack of DNA leaves this call unchecked. The CDR3 region has the sequence CASSPGQRGGTDTQYF.